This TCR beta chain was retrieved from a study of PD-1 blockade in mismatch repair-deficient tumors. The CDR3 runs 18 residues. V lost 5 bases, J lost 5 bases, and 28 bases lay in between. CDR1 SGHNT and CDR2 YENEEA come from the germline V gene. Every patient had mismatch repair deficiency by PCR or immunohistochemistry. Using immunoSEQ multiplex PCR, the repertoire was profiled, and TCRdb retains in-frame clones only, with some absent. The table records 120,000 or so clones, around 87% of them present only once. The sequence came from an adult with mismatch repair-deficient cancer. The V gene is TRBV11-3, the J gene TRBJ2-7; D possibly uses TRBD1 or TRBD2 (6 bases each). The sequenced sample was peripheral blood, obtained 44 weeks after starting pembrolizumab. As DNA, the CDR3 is TGTGCCAGCAGCCTCCCCCAGGGGATTTTCGGGGGAATCGACGAGCAGTACTTC. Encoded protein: CASSLPQGIFGGIDEQYF.